These 19 T cell receptor beta chains share one sample of origin, sequenced in a study of regulatory T cells in long-lasting Graves disease. Relying on iRepertoire HTBI primers and Arm-PCR of CDR3 regions, the team built TCR beta libraries. One entry per CDR3 protein results from TCRdb running MiXCR on the multiplex PCR reads. Of approximately 480,000 distinct CDR3 sequences listed, roughly 15% are singletons. Described time point: newly diagnosed GD, antithyroid drugs for less than 3 months. After RNA was extracted from PBMCs, the TCR library was made from it. Separately, the same data were catalogued under a study of T cells in Graves' hyperthyroidism and ophthalmopathy.

Sequencing used peripheral blood mononuclear cells (PBMCs), obtained at new diagnosis, from a patient treated with antithyroid drugs. The receptor set was obtained from a man aged 35-49 years with Graves disease.

There are a few counts of this clonotype. The CDR3 protein is CSARRTNNEQFF. The DNA of the CDR3 is TGCAGTGCTAGGAGGACTAACAATGAGCAGTTCTTC. The genes are TRBV20-1 and TRBJ2-1, with D perhaps TRBD2 (6 bases). The germline V gene has CDR1 DFQATT and CDR2 SNEGSKA (reference sequence). The V end was cut by 3 bases, the J end by 5 bases, with 8 bases between. The CDR3 is 12 residues long.

This clonotype has a count of ten or more. The chain is built from TRBV3-1 and TRBJ2-1, with 13 bases aligning to TRBD2. This CDR3 contains 14 residues. Germline loops: CDR1 LGHDT, CDR2 YNNKEL (reference sequence). V trimming: 5 bases; J trimming: 9 bases; junction bases outside the gene matches: 4. The CDR3 coding sequence is TGTGCCAGCAGCTCACTAGCGGGAGGGGGTGAGCAGTTCTTC. Residues: CASSSLAGGGEQFF.

The genes are TRBV11-3 and TRBJ2-1; 10 bases match TRBD2. This CDR3 is built from 14 residues. With V trimmed by 4 bases and J by 8 bases, 5 bases remained unmatched. Germline CDR1 reads SGHNT; CDR2 reads YENEEA. The CDR3 spells CASSSLAGVDEQFF. In DNA, the CDR3 is TGTGCCAGCAGCTCTCTAGCGGGAGTGGATGAGCAGTTCTTC.

Ten or more counts support this clonotype. The V and J genes are TRBV20-1 and TRBJ2-3; no clear D. The CDR3 consists of 14 residues. CDR1 is DFQATT, CDR2 SNEGSKA, per germline (reference sequence). V lost 3 bases and J lost 4, with 14 bases in between. The CDR3 DNA sequence: TGCAGTGCTAGTCGAGAGAACTATTCAGATACGCAGTATTTT. This encodes CSASRENYSDTQYF.

This clonotype was found once. The rearrangement joins TRBV20-1 to TRBJ2-7; the match to TRBD1 covers 7 bases. V shed 2 bases and J 3 bases; nucleotides not matched to a gene: 4. CDR3 length equals 13 residues. The V gene's germline CDR1 is DFQATT and CDR2 SNEGSKA (reference sequence). CDR3 bases: TGCAGTGCTAGAAGGGCAGGGGGCTACGAGCAGTACTTC. The encoded protein is CSARRAGGYEQYF.

This clonotype was recorded many times. The chain's CDR3 is CASSLREIGTEAFF. The CDR3 coding sequence is TGTGCCAGCAGTTTGAGGGAAATAGGAACTGAAGCTTTCTTT. The chain combines TRBV27 with TRBJ1-1; D remains ambiguous. The ends were cut back, 3 bases at V and 5 bases at J, with 13 bases in the middle. This CDR3 has 14 residues. Germline V gene data show CDR1 as MNHEY and CDR2 as SMNVEV (reference sequence).

This clonotype showed up many times. The chain employs TRBV6-1 and TRBJ2-5; D is perhaps TRBD1 (5 bases). The CDR3 has 13 residues. Trimming pared 2 bases from V and 7 bases from J, leaving 11 bases between. Germline V gives CDR1 MNHNS, CDR2 SASEGT. This CDR3 reads CASSERTRGTQYF. In nucleotides, the CDR3 is TGTGCCAGCAGTGAAAGGACAAGAGGGACCCAGTACTTC.

The chain's CDR3 is CASCCGTTYEQYF. CDR3 nucleotides: TGTGCCTCCTGTTGTGGTACCACCTACGAGCAGTACTTC. V gene TRBV19 combines with J gene TRBJ2-7; D unresolved. Per the germline V gene, CDR1 is LNHDA and CDR2 is SQIVND (reference sequence). V shed 11 bases and J shed 2 bases, with 16 bases lying between them. The CDR3 contains 13 residues.

In this sample, this clonotype turned up a few times. This chain uses TRBV10-3 with TRBJ2-7, with 7 positions matching TRBD1. The germline gives CDR1 ENHRY, CDR2 SYGVKD. Trimming removed 0 bases from V and 6 bases from J; junction bases left unmatched: 8. The CDR3 sequence is 15 residues long. As DNA, the CDR3 is TGTGCCATCAGTGAGTCGACCGTGGCAGGGGGCGAGCAGTACTTC. It encodes CAISESTVAGGEQYF.

This clonotype came up many times. V usage is TRBV6-1 and J usage is TRBJ2-7; 7 bases line up with TRBD2. Germline trimming cut 3 bases from V and 4 bases from J; bases unmatched to any gene: 15. Germline CDR1 and CDR2: MNHNS and SASEGT. This CDR3 is 17 amino acids long. In DNA form, the CDR3 reads TGTGCCAGCAGTGATCCACTTCCTAGCGGAGTTAAATACGAGCAGTACTTC. Translating it yields CASSDPLPSGVKYEQYF.

V and J are TRBV10-3 and TRBJ2-2; no clear D. This CDR3 comprises 14 residues. The germline V gene has CDR1 ENHRY and CDR2 SYGVKD. Trimming shortened V by 6 bases and J by 2 bases, and 10 bases separated the two germline ends. The CDR3 reads CAIRPGPNTGELFF. The CDR3 region has the DNA TGTGCCATCAGGCCAGGACCTAACACCGGGGAGCTGTTTTTT.

There are many counts of this clonotype. The rearrangement uses TRBV2 and TRBJ2-7, with D perhaps given as TRBD1 or TRBD2 (5 bases each). Between the trimmed V and J ends, which lost 5 bases and 3 bases, there was a span of 11 bases. Germline CDR1 and CDR2: SNHLY and FYNNEI. This CDR3 contains 13 residues. The CDR3 DNA reads TGTGCCAGCAGTACCCTTGGGGGCTACGAGCAGTACTTC. Its protein is CASSTLGGYEQYF.

This chain uses TRBV12-5 with TRBJ1-1; D gene unclear. This CDR3 has 11 residues. The V and J ends lost 5 bases and 6 bases respectively, with 7 bases between them. Per germline, CDR1 LGHNT and CDR2 FRNRAP. Written as DNA, the CDR3 is TGTGCTAGTGGTCGGAGTCCTGAAGCTTTCTTT. This gives the protein CASGRSPEAFF.

In its sample, this clonotype was seen many times. V is TRBV28 and J is TRBJ2-2; 8 nucleotides line up with TRBD2. The CDR3 is 15 amino acids. Trimming removed 6 bases from V and 7 bases from J; junction bases left unmatched: 10. The germline V gene has CDR1 MDHEN and CDR2 SYDVKM. This chain's CDR3 is CASSPKAGVFGELFF. CDR3 nucleotides: TGTGCCAGCAGCCCTAAAGCGGGAGTATTCGGGGAGCTGTTTTTT.

The J gene is TRBJ2-1, the V gene TRBV4-2; no definite D call. The germline gives CDR1 LGHNA, CDR2 YNFKEQ. Trimming left V 4 bases short and J 7 bases short, with 11 bases between. This CDR3 spans 13 amino acids. The CDR3 nucleotides read TGTGCCAGCAGCCCCCCCACCGGAAATGAGCAGTTCTTC. This encodes CASSPPTGNEQFF.

The J gene is TRBJ1-2, the V gene TRBV12-3 or TRBV12-4, with D hard to call. V lost 0 bases to trimming and J lost 5 bases, with 10 bases between them. CDR3 size: 14 residues. The DNA of the CDR3 is TGTGCCAGCAGTTTAGCGCCGGCAGTTTATGGCTACACCTTC. Translating it yields CASSLAPAVYGYTF.

The rearrangement joins TRBV5-1 to TRBJ2-3; TRBD2 matches 14 bases. The CDR3 sequence is 16 residues long. V lost 4 bases to trimming and J lost 8 bases; unmatched junction nucleotides: 9. Germline CDR1 and CDR2: SGHRS and YFSETQ. The CDR3 nucleotides read TGCGCCAGCAGCCCGACTAGCGGGAGGGTTTCGGTTACGCAGTATTTT. Protein product: CASSPTSGRVSVTQYF.

This clonotype has at least ten counts. This chain connects TRBV4-2 to TRBJ2-5; tentatively, D is TRBD1 (7 bases). From germline, CDR1 is LGHNA and CDR2 YNFKEQ. The V end was cut by 4 bases, the J end by 3 bases, with 18 bases between. CDR3 length: 16 amino acids. CDR3 sequence (DNA): TGTGCCAGCAGCCTGTCAATCGGAGGGGGCGAAGAGACCCAGTACTTC. It translates to CASSLSIGGGEETQYF.

This clonotype came up a few times. The chain employs TRBV7-9 and TRBJ2-6; 12 nucleotides agree with TRBD1. Germline-derived CDR1 and CDR2 are SEHNR and FQNEAQ (reference sequence). V lost 5 bases and J lost 2; bases outside the gene matches: 10. This CDR3 comprises 19 residues. The CDR3 loop reads CASSNPGQGAFTGANVLTF. CDR3 nucleotide sequence: TGTGCCAGCAGCAATCCGGGACAGGGGGCATTCACTGGGGCCAACGTCCTGACTTTC.